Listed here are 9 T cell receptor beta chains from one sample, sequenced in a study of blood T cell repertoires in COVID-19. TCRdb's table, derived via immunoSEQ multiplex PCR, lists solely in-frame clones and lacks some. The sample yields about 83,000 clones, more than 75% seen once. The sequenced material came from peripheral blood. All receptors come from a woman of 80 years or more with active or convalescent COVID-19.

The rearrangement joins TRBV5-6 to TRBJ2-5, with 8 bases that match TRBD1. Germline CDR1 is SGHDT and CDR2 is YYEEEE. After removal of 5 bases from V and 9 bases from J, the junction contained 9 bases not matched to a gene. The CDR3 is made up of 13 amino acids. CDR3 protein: CASSRTGPWAQYF. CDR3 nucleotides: TGTGCCAGCAGTAGGACAGGGCCCTGGGCCCAGTACTTC.

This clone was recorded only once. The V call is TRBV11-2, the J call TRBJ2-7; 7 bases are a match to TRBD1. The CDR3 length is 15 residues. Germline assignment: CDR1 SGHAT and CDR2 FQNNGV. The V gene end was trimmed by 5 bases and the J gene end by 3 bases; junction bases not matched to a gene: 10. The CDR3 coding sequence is TGTGCCAGCAGCGGTCCGGGACAGCTAATCTACGAGCAGTACTTC. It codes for CASSGPGQLIYEQYF.

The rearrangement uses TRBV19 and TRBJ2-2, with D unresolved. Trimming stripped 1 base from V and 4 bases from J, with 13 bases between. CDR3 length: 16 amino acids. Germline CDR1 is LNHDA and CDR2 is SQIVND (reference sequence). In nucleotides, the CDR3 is TGTGCCAGTAGTATAGTTCGGCTAGTAAGCACCGGGGAGCTGTTTTTT. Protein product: CASSIVRLVSTGELFF.

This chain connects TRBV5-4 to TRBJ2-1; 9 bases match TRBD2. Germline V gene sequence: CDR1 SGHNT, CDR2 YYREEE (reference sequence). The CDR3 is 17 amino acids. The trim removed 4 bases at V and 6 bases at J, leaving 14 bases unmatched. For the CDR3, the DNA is TGTGCCAGCAGCCCGCGGCAGCGGGGGGCACTCGGCAATGAGCAGTTCTTC. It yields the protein CASSPRQRGALGNEQFF.

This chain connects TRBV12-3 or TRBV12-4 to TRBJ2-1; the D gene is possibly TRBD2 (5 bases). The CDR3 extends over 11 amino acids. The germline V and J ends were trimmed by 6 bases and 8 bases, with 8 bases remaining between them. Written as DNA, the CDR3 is TGTGCCAGCAGCCCGGGGTATGAGCAGTTCTTC. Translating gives CASSPGYEQFF.

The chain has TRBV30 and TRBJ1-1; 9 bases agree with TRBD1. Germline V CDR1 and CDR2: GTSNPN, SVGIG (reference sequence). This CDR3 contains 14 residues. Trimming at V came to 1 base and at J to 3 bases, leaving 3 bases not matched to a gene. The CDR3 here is CAWSGDRADTEAFF. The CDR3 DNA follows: TGTGCCTGGAGTGGGGACAGGGCGGACACTGAAGCTTTCTTT.

CDR3 protein: CASSSLDGGEWSPLHF. CDR3 DNA: TGTGCCAGCAGCTCCTTAGATGGGGGCGAATGGTCACCCCTCCACTTT. The gene calls are TRBV5-6 and TRBJ1-6, with D perhaps TRBD1 (6 bases). The V gene's germline CDR1 is SGHDT and CDR2 YYEEEE. Trimming shortened V by 3 bases and J by 10 bases, and 20 bases separated the two germline ends. CDR3 size: 16 residues. Based on the CDR3 plus reference TRBV5-6 and TRBJ1-6, the full variable domain is DAGVTQSPTHLIKTRGQQVTLRCSPKSGHDTVSWYQQALGQGPQFIFQYYEEEERQRGNFPDRFSGHQFPNYSSELNVNALLLGDSALYLCASSSLDGGEWSPLHFGNGTRLTVT.

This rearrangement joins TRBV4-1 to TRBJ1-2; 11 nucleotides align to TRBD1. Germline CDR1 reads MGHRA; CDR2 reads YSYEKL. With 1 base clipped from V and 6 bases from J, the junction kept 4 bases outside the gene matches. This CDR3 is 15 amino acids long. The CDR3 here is CASSQAGQGANGYTF. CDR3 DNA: TGCGCCAGCAGCCAAGCCGGACAGGGGGCCAATGGCTACACCTTC.

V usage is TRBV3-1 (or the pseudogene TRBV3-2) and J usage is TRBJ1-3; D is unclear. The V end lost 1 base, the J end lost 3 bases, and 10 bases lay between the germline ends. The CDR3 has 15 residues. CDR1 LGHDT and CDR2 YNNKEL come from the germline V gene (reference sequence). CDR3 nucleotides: TGTGCCAGCAGCCAAGGTACTCCCCTTGGAAACACCATATATTTT. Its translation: CASSQGTPLGNTIYF.